This T cell receptor beta chain is from a study of blood T cell repertoires in COVID-19. Overall study: There were acute and convalescent COVID-19 samples, and they came from the United States, Italy and Spain. T cells, B-cell-depleted T cells, or PBMCs provided the cDNA or gDNA that served as material.

With 2 bases removed from V and 10 bases from J, the gap between germline ends came to 21 bases. This CDR3 comprises 16 residues. Looked up from germline, CDR1 is SGHNT and CDR2 is YENEEA. Original handling: Amplification of reference gene primers provided the estimated nucleated cell counts. Assay used: immunoSEQ multiplex PCR; TCRdb lists only in-frame clones, some missing. The DNA was the basis for D and trimming; V, J and clone size are from that table. This sample yields more than 300,000 clones, of which roughly 86% are seen a single time; roughly a tenth belongs to the top ten. Seattle-derived patients entered the study during active infection and were followed longitudinally.

The sample was peripheral blood. The receptor was derived from a woman between 25 and 40 years old with COVID-19, enrolled during active disease. This chain connects TRBV11-3 to TRBJ2-1; D possibly corresponds to TRBD1 (6 bases). This CDR3 is CASSLNRARGLLEQFF. In DNA, the CDR3 is TGTGCCAGCAGCTTAAATCGGGCCAGGGGCCTCTTGGAGCAGTTCTTC.